This T cell receptor (beta chain) was obtained from a study of a mutant IDH1 vaccine in newly diagnosed glioma. Turning to the study itself: Patients previously underwent radiotherapy, temozolomide, or both, and most underwent both.

Documented time point: baseline, week 1 (first vaccination visit). Stated treatment: pre-vaccination baseline after standard-of-care therapy. Trimming stripped 5 bases from V and 5 bases from J, with 18 bases between. From germline, CDR1 is SEHNR and CDR2 FQNEAQ (reference sequence). This CDR3 is 15 amino acids long. Points from the study as a whole: In 80% to 95% of patients, immune responses induced by the vaccine occurred.

The repertoire was sequenced with immunoSEQ multiplex PCR; TCRdb's copy has only in-frame clones and lacks some. The table shows roughly 99,000 clones, with approximately 90% occurring only once. A remark on this clone: Antigen unknown.

This receptor was identified in a woman aged 45-65 years with glioma. The rearrangement uses TRBV7-9 and TRBJ1-1; D ambiguous. This sample comprised PBMCs, obtained from a glioma patient treated with radiotherapy, temozolomide or both. The DNA of the CDR3 is TGTGCCAGCAGCCTCTCGGAGAATAGGCGAACTGAAGCTTTCTTT. This codes for CASSLSENRRTEAFF.